Below, one TCR beta chain is given with its context. Antigen specificity is unknown. This sample stems from a study of T cell repertoires in cytomegalovirus infection. Whole-study results and caveats: The response measured ex vivo was dominated by TCR beta clonotypes (HLA-C-restricted and CMV-specific).

TCRdb passed the reads through MiXCR, listing each CDR3 protein once. The table lists 450,000 to 650,000 distinct CDR3 sequences, around 27% of them singletons. V shed 0 bases and J shed 4 bases, with 7 bases lying between them. CDR1 SQVTM and CDR2 ANQGSEA come from the germline V gene. The CDR3 sequence is 13 residues long. The origin of this receptor is a human donor in good health (CMV status not recorded). Some clones in this sample may be carry-over from other donors' samples. The V call is TRBV29-1, the J call TRBJ2-1; D is ambiguous. Source material: PBMCs. The DNA for the CDR3 is TGCAGCGTTGAAGATAGTGCTTACAATGAGCAGTTCTTC. This codes for CSVEDSAYNEQFF.